This TCR beta chain was sequenced for a study of CD8+CD57+ T cells in acquired aplastic anemia. Trimming cost V 5 bases and J 1 base, with 11 bases left between them. Germline lookup yields CDR1 MNHNS and CDR2 SASEGT. There are 14 residues in the CDR3. Whoever was chosen for sequencing had shown CD8+CD57+ cell expansion by flow cytometry. Severe acquired aplastic anemia was the diagnosis recorded for all patients. Profiles of TCR beta VDJ and CDR3 were generated from a genomic DNA template. One entry per CDR3 protein, called by TCRdb with MiXCR from the reads. The table lists approximately 220,000 distinct CDR3 sequences, 40% to 60% of them singletons. This clonotype was counted many times.

This receptor was identified in a human donor with aplastic anemia. This chain links TRBV6-1 with TRBJ1-2; D might be TRBD1 (6 bases). The sequenced material came from sorted CD4+, CD8+, or CD8+CD57+ T cells (not recorded which) from PBMCs. This chain's CDR3 is CASSIQGNNYGYTF. CDR3 in DNA: TGTGCCAGCAGTATACAGGGAAATAACTATGGCTACACCTTC.